These 7 T cell receptor beta chains were sequenced from one sample in a study of control samples from healthy donors and cancer patients. The method was immunoSEQ multiplex PCR; TCRdb's version includes in-frame clones alone and lacks a portion of them. The sample yields some 140,000 clones, 92% seen once. The sequenced material came from blood. These receptors were collected from a man aged 25 to 45 in good health.

The chain recombines TRBV11-3 with TRBJ2-7; possibly TRBD1 for D (6 bases). V dropped 6 bases and J dropped 5 bases, with 11 bases sitting between them. The CDR3 is 12 amino acids. Germline CDR1 SGHNT, CDR2 YENEEA. The CDR3 sequence: CASSQDSHEQYF. The CDR3 nucleotides read TGTGCCAGCAGTCAGGACAGCCACGAGCAGTACTTC.

The chain has TRBV24-1 and TRBJ2-2; TRBD1 matches 8 bases. The CDR3 runs to 18 residues. CDR1 and CDR2 from the germline V gene are KGHDR and SFDVKD. Trimming took 7 bases from V and 6 from J; bases not matched to a gene: 18. For the CDR3, the DNA is TGTGCCACCAGCCCGCTCGGCAGGGGGCAGGTGGGGGCCGGGGAGCTGTTTTTT. It translates to CATSPLGRGQVGAGELFF.

The genes are TRBV27 and TRBJ1-2; D gene uncertain. The CDR3 is 14 amino acids. Deletions cut 6 bases from V and 0 bases from J, with 11 bases between. Per the germline V gene, CDR1 is MNHEY and CDR2 is SMNVEV (reference sequence). This chain's CDR3 is CASRTYAPNYGYTF. The CDR3 nucleotides are TGTGCCAGCAGAACTTACGCTCCTAACTATGGCTACACCTTC.

This chain uses TRBV7-9 with TRBJ1-4; 7 bases align to TRBD1. Losses at the gene ends were 5 bases for V and 5 bases for J; bases not matched to a gene: 5. The CDR3 contains 14 residues. Germline CDR1 reads SEHNR; CDR2 reads FQNEAQ (reference sequence). The CDR3: CASSPDRVNEKLFF. For the CDR3, the DNA is TGTGCCAGCAGCCCAGACAGGGTGAATGAAAAACTGTTTTTT. Complete variable domain (other parts from reference TRBV7-9 and TRBJ1-4): DTGVSQNPRHKITKRGQNVTFRCDPISEHNRLYWYRQTLGQGPEFLTYFQNEAQLEKSRLLSDRFSAERPKGSFSTLEIQRTEQGDSAMYLCASSPDRVNEKLFFGSGTQLSVL.

The rearrangement uses TRBV21-1 and TRBJ2-2; the table's TRBD2 call for D was not verified on the DNA. TRBV21-1 constitutes a pseudogene. The CDR3 spans 17 residues. CDR3 in DNA: TGTGCCAGCAGCAAAGAAATAAACGGCGGTGGCACCGGGGAGCTGTTTTTT. Translating gives CASSKEINGGGTGELFF.

Worth noting for this clone: This same CDR3 is encoded by further DNA sequences in the sample. V usage is TRBV7-2 and J usage is TRBJ2-1, with TRBD2 as a possible D gene (6 bases). Germline assignment: CDR1 SGHTA and CDR2 FQGNSA. The length of the CDR3 is 17 residues. V gave up 4 bases and J gave up 4 bases, with 20 bases separating them. For the CDR3, the DNA is TGTGCCAGCAGCTCTACCCTCCTAGCAGGAGGGTACAATGAGCAGTTCTTC. Its protein product is CASSSTLLAGGYNEQFF.

V is TRBV29-1 and J is TRBJ2-7; 7 bases fit TRBD1. CDR1 and CDR2 from the germline V gene are SQVTM and ANQGSEA. Trimming took 5 bases from V and 2 from J; bases not matched to a gene: 3. CDR3 length: 12 amino acids. DNA for the CDR3: TGCAGCGTTAGACAGGGCCCCTACGAGCAGTACTTC. It encodes CSVRQGPYEQYF.